This T cell receptor beta chain comes out of a study of T cells and Merkel cell carcinoma outcomes. This CDR3 is built from 11 residues. Per germline, CDR1 LNHDA and CDR2 SQIVND (reference sequence). V was pared by 9 bases and J by 5 bases, with 3 bases of the junction left unmatched. As concerns this clone: What it binds is not known.

Regarding the study as a whole: Merkel cell carcinoma outcomes were reportedly predicted by repertoire and T-cell density.

Clones were read by immunoSEQ multiplex PCR, and TCRdb kept only the in-frame ones, dropping some. The sample contains around 16,000 clones, 81% of which appear only once. The chain joins TRBV19 to TRBJ2-7; 8 bases are a match to TRBD1. The receptor comes from a human donor with Merkel cell carcinoma. The sample comprised tumor tissue from Merkel cell carcinoma. The DNA for the CDR3 is TGTGCCAGCGGACAGGGCGACGAGCAGTACTTC. It specifies CASGQGDEQYF.